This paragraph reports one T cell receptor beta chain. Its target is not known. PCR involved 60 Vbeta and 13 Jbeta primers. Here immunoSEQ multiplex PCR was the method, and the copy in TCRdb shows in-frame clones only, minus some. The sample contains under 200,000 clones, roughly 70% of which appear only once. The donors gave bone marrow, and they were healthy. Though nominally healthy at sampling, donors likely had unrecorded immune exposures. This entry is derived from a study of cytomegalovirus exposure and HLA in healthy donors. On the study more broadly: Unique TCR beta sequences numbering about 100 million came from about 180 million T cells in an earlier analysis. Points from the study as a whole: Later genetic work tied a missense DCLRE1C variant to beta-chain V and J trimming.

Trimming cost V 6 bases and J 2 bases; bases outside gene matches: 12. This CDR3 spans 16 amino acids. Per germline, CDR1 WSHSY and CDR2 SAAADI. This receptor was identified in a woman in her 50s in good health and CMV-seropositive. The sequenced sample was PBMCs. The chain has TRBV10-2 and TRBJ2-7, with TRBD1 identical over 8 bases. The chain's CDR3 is CASRDIRQGSTYEQYF. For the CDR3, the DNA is TGCGCCAGCAGGGATATAAGACAGGGGTCGACCTACGAGCAGTACTTC.